Included here is one T cell receptor (beta chain) sequence, with context. Its matching antigen is unknown. Treatment: 19 received Ad26.COV2.S at low or high dose, single or two shots; about 5 received placebo; per-sample allocation not given. Specimens were obtained on day 63 following the first vaccine or placebo injection. Repertoires were generated with immunoSEQ multiplex PCR, while TCRdb's copy carries only in-frame clones and drops some. The repertoire has about 420,000 clones, approximately 87% of them found once; the top ten carry 3.6%. The data belong to a study of Ad26.COV2.S vaccination and SARS-CoV-2 variants. As for the study in general: Donor got 5x10^10 or 1x10^11 viral particles of Ad26.COV2.S. General observations from the study: There was reportedly substantial breadth in spike-specific CD8+ and CD4+ T cell responses after vaccination.

The CDR3 has 14 amino acids. J lost 2 bases, V lost 3 bases, and 2 bases had no gene match. CDR1 is SGDLS, CDR2 YYNGEE, per germline. V is TRBV9 and J is TRBJ1-2; the match to TRBD1 covers 9 bases. The sample consisted of peripheral blood, taken in a trial of Ad26.COV2.S vaccine versus placebo. The TCR comes from a person aged 18 to 59 who received the Ad26.COV2.S COVID-19 vaccine or a placebo. The CDR3 loop reads CASSAGTGNYGYTF. Here the CDR3 DNA reads TGTGCCAGCAGCGCAGGGACAGGGAACTATGGCTACACCTTC.